This T cell receptor beta chain was obtained from a study of shared clonotypes between healthy human individuals (dated by TCRdb to the early 2020s). For the wider study: The cohort comprised a couple of women and three men aged 18 to 49 years. Different laboratories and diverse techniques were used to prepare libraries and sequence TCR repertoires, to increase sequencing depth and limit assay-specific biases. Per donor, three plates each were used for CD4 naive and CD4 memory, two for CD8 naive, and one for CD8 memory. The study deeply sequenced blood TCR repertoires of about 5 healthy adults to estimate repertoire size and the extent of clonotype sharing between individuals. Each donor's leukapheresis produced roughly between about 0.8 and 10 billion PBMCs. Summary of the overall study and its limitations: Pairwise subsampling led to the expectation that sequencing depth would affect the degree of clonotype sharing among donors. Naive subsets generally had larger estimated clonotype richness than memory subsets. Roughly 5% of naive CD4, 3.5% of naive CD8, roughly 2.4% of memory CD4, and 0.4% of memory CD8 clonotypes were shared across several donors. Compared with non-shared clonotypes, clonotypes shared by all four sorted-subset donors had higher generation probabilities. Incomplete sequencing was indicated by rarefaction of sorted-subset datasets, despite the large sequencing depth. Because the study included a small number of donors, the genetic and exposure-history diversity represented was limited. Sampling was limited to blood, and TCR repertoires in tissue likely differ from TCR repertoires in blood.

CDR1 and CDR2 are drawn from the germline V gene (reference sequence): WNHNN, SYGVQD. Counted from cysteine to phenylalanine, this CDR3 has 14 amino acids. CDR3 DNA is the only sequence kept; it has 42 bases, read in frame from the first base. The V and J ends are trimmed by 11 bases and 1 base, leaving 15 bases between them. Points on this clone: This clone's antigen is unknown. Qualities for individual bases were not recorded, and no much larger clone is one base off.

Donors were healthy HIV-negative adults with no recently reported acute infections or vaccinations. Every donor was a Caucasian adult living in Nashville, Tennessee, USA. The CD8 memory samples were a combination of magnetically selected CD45RO+ cells and CCR7-negative CD45RA+ effector memory (TemRA) cells. Blood was obtained by leukapheresis, after which PBMCs were separated by Ficoll-Histopaque density gradient centrifugation and cryopreserved in liquid nitrogen vapor phase. Analytical flow cytometry was used to check the purity and quantity of every magnetically sorted T cell population. From each sorted fraction, genomic DNA was isolated and quantified by UV absorbance on a Nanodrop 2000c. TCR CDR3 regions were amplified from genomic DNA by multiplex PCR using the deep immunoSEQ assay. Extracted genomic DNA from each cell subset was distributed evenly across all wells of several immunoSEQ 96-well plates, and each plate was treated as a replicate. For sorted subsets, each replicate PCR was loaded with approximately 190 ng genomic DNA, equivalent to approximately 27,000 T cell genomes. Purified libraries were measured with a Qubit 3.0 fluorometer, size-checked on a Bioanalyzer 2100, and measured again with the KAPA Library Quantification kit. Every immunoSEQ 96-well plate was sequenced on a dedicated single-read 150-cycle Illumina NextSeq 550 flow cell. From the authors' description of their analysis: Because only junctional sequences without quality scores were contained in the immunoSEQ output, filtering matching that applied to full-length reads could not be performed. To assign V/J genes and CDR3, sequences were annotated using PyIR, a Python wrapper for IgBLAST v1.9, with IMGT germline references. Any read was removed if the V/J assignment was weak (E-value above 1e-6), the CDR3 was missing, or the read contained stop codons, out-of-frame junctions, or ambiguous translated residues. V3J clonotypes were defined as sequences sharing an identical inferred V gene, J gene, and CDR3 amino acid sequence. To compute the percentage overlap between repertoires, the number of shared unique clonotypes was divided by the size of the smaller repertoire. Three approaches were used to assess repertoire richness: RTK rarefaction, the Chao1 estimator, and Recon v2.1 estimates of unobserved clonotypes. Generation probabilities were computed with OLGA for all TCRbeta clonotypes obtained by the gDNA method from several donors. TCRdb re-hosts the immuneACCESS table, in-frame sequences only. Its copies lack some clones; in the studies checked, an unresolved V gene accounts for under half of them, and the cause for the rest is not known. From that table come the V and J calls and clone size; the DNA was used to work out D and trimming. This sample comprises fewer than 350,000 clones, roughly 91% of them detected only once. The ten largest make up around 15% of the sample.

The rearranged chain carries TRBV10-1 and TRBJ2-1; the D segment might be TRBD1 or TRBD2, since each matches 5 bases. This receptor was identified in a man between 18 and 35 years old in good health. The sequencing input was memory CD8+ T cells sorted from blood. The cell subset or site label on this specimen signifies: CD45RO+ cells pooled with CCR7-negative TemRA cells. CDR3 loop: CARPEGRSYNEQFF. The bases are TGCGCCCGCCCCGAGGGGCGGTCCTACAATGAGCAGTTCTTC.